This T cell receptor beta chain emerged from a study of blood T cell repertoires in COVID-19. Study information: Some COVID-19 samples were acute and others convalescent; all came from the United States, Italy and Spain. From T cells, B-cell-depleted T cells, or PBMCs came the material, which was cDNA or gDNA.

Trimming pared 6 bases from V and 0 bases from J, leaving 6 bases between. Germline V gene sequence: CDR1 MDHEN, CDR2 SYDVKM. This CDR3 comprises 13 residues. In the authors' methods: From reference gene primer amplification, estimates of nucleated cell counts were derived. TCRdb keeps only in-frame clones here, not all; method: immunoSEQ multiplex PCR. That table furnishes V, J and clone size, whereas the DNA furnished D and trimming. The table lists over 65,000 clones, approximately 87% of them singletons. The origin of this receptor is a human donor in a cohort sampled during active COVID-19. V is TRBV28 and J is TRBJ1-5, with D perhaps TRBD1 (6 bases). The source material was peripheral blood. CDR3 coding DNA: TGTGCCAGCAGACAGGGTAGCAATCAGCCCCAGCATTTT. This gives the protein CASRQGSNQPQHF.